The clone carrying this T cell receptor beta chain was counted only a few times. What it binds is unknown. The library tagged individual cDNA molecules with unique molecular identifiers. Using its own MiXCR run on the reads, TCRdb lists one record per CDR3 protein. The sample lists 4,000 to 4,500 distinct CDR3 sequences, about 48% occurring once. The CDR3 sequence is 16 residues long. Trimming at V came to 5 bases and at J to 0 bases, leaving 5 bases not matched to a gene. Germline V gene lookup returns CDR1 MNHEY and CDR2 SVGAGI. The data originate from a study of human T cells and chemical hapten exposure. Study-level findings and limits: Significantly more large CDR3 similarity clusters were formed by expanded TCRs than by controls.

Treatment denoted: therapeutic diphenylcyclopropenone sensitization with weekly scalp DPC. The source was whole blood, collected before DPC sensitization or 2, 6, or about 24 weeks after (not recorded which). This chain uses TRBV6-5 with TRBJ2-1; 9 nucleotides align to TRBD2. The TCR comes from an adult with alopecia areata. Some clones in this sample may be carry-over from other donors' samples. This table probably holds off-target reads from a library built for another chain. The CDR3 spells CASSKTSGTSYNEQFF. The DNA for the CDR3 is TGTGCCAGCAGTAAGACTAGCGGAACCTCCTACAATGAGCAGTTCTTC.